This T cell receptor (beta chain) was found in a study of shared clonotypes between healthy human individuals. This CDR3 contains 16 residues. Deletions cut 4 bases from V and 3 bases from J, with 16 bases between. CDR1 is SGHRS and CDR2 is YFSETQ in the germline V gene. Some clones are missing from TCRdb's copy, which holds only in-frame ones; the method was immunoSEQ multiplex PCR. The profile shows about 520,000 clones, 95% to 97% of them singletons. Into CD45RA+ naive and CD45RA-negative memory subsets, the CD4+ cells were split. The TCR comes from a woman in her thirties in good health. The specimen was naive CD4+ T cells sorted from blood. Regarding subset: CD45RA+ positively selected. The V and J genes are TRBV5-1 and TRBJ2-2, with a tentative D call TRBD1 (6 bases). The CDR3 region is CASSPPGAADTGELFF. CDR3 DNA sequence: TGCGCCAGCAGCCCCCCAGGGGCGGCCGACACCGGGGAGCTGTTTTTT.